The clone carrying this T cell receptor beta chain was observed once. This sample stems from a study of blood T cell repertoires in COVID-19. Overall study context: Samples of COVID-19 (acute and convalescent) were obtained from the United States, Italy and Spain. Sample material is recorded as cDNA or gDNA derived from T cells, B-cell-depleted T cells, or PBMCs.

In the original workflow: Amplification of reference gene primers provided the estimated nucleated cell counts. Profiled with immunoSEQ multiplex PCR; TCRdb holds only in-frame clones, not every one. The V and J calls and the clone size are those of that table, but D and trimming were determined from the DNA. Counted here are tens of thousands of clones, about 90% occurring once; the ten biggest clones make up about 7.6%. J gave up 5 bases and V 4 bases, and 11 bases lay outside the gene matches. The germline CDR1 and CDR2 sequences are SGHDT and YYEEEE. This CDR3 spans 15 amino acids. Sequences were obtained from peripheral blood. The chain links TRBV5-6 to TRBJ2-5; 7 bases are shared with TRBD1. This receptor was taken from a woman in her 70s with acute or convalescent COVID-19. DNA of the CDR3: TGTGCCAGCAGCCGAACAGGACAGGCCGGGGAGACCCAGTACTTC. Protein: CASSRTGQAGETQYF.